This T cell receptor (beta chain) was recorded in a study of T cell responses to AZD1222 COVID-19 vaccine. Study findings and constraints: Vaccine-associated CD4 TCRs ranged over spike, dominating at 160-218 and 743-854. Among the donors, most were white British and more were female, and clonal diversity was possibly underestimated. Of the AZD1222 recipients, only 6 or 7 were seropositive at baseline.

Libraries were prepared by immunoSEQ multiplex PCR; TCRdb keeps only in-frame clonotypes and omits some of them. The sample yields about 150,000 clones, about 90% seen once. The CDR3 length is 15 residues. The V end lost 4 bases, the J end lost 4 bases, and 16 bases lay between the germline ends. Germline assignment: CDR1 LGHDT and CDR2 YNNKEL (reference sequence). On this clone itself: Antigen specificity is unknown.

The receptor was isolated from an adult in good health. This rearrangement joins TRBV3-1 (or the pseudogene TRBV3-2) to TRBJ1-2; a possible D gene is TRBD1 (6 bases). Sequencing used peripheral blood, obtained on day 0 of AZD1222 vaccination. The CDR3 protein is CASSPGRGAAYGYTF. The CDR3 DNA reads as TGTGCCAGCAGCCCAGGAAGGGGGGCGGCCTATGGCTACACCTTC.